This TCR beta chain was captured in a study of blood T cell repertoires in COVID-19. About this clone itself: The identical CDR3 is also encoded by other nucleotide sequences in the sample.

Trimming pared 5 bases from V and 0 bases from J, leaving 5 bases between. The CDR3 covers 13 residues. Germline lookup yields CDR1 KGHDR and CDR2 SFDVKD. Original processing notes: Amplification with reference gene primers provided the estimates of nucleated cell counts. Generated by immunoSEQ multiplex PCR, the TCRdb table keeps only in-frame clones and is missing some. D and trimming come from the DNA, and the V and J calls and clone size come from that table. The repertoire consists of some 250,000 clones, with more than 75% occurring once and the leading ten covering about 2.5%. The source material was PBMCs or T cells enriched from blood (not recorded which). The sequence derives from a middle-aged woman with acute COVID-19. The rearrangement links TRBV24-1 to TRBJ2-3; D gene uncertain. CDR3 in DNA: TGTGCCACCAGTGGCGGTAGCACAGATACGCAGTATTTT. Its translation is CATSGGSTDTQYF.